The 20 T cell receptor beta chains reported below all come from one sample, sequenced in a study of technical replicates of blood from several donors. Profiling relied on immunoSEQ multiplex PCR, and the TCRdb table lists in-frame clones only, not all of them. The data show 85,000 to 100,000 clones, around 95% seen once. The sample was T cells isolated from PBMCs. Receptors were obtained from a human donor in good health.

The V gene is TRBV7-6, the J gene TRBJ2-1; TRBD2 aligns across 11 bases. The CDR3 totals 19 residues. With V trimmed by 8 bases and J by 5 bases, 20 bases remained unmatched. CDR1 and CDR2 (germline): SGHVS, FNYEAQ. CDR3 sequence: CASRPTLLSLAGVHNEQFF. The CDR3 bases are TGTGCCAGCCGACCAACTCTACTATCACTAGCGGGAGTCCACAATGAGCAGTTCTTC.

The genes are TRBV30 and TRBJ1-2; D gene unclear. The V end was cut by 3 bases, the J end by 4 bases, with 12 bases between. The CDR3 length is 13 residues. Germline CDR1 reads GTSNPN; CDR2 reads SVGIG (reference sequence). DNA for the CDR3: TGTGCCTGGAGAACCCCGGGGAGCTATGGCTACACCTTC. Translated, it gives CAWRTPGSYGYTF.

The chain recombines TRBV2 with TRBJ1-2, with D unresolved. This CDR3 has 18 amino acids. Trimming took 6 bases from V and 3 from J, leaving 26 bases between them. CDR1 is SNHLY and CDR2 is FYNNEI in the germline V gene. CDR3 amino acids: CASRQTMRSLQADYGYTF. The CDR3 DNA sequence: TGTGCCAGCAGGCAGACTATGCGGAGTCTCCAGGCAGACTATGGCTACACCTTC.

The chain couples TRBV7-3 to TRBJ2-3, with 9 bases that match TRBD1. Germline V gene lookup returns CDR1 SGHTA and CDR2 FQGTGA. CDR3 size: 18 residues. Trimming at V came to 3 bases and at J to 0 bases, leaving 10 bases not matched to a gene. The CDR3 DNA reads TGTGCCAGCAGCTTTACCGGGACAGGGCTTACTAGCACAGATACGCAGTATTTT. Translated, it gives CASSFTGTGLTSTDTQYF.

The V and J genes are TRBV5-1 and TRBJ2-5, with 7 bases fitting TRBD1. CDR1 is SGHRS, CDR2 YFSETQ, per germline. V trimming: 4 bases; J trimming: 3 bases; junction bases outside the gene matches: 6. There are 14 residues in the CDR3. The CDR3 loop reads CASSTRDSKETQYF. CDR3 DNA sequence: TGCGCCAGCAGCACCCGGGACAGTAAAGAGACCCAGTACTTC.

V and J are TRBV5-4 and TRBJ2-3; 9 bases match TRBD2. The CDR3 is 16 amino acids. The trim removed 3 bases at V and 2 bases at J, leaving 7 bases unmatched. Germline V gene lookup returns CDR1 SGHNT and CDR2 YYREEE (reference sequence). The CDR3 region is CASSWGLAGSTDTQYF. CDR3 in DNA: TGTGCCAGCAGCTGGGGACTAGCCGGTTCCACAGATACGCAGTATTTT.

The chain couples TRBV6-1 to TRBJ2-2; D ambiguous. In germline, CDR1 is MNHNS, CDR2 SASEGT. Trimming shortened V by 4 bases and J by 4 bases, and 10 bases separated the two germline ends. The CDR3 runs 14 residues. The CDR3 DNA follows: TGTGCCAGCAGTGTCCAGACTTTCACCGGGGAGCTGTTTTTT. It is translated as CASSVQTFTGELFF.

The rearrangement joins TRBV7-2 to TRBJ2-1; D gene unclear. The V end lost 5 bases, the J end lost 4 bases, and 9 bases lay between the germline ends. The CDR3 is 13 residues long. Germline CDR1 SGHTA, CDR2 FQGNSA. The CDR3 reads CASSATEYNEQFF. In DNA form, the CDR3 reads TGTGCCAGCAGCGCAACTGAGTACAATGAGCAGTTCTTC.

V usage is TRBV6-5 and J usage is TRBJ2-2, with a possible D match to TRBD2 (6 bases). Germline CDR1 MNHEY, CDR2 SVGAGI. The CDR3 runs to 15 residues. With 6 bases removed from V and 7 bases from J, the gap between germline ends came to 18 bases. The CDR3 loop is CASRRPSGGVGELFF. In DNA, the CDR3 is TGTGCCAGCAGAAGACCTTCCGGCGGGGTCGGGGAGCTGTTTTTT.

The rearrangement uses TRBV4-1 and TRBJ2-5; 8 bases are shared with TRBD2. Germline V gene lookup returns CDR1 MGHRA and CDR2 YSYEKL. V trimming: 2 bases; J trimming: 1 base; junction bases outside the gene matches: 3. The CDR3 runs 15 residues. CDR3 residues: CASSQPTSGQETQYF. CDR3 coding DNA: TGCGCCAGCAGCCAACCTACTAGCGGCCAAGAGACCCAGTACTTC.

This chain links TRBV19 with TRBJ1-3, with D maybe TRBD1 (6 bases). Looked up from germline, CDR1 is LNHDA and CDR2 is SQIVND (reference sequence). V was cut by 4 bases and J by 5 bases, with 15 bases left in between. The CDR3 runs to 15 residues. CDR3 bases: TGTGCCAGTAGTACGGACGGGGGGCCACGAAACACCATATATTTT. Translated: CASSTDGGPRNTIYF.

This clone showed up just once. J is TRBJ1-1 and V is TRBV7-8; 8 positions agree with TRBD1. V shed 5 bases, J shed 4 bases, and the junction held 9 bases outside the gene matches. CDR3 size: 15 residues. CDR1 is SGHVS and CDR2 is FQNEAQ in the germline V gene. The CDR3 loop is CASSPTTGGSTEAFF. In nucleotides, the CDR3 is TGTGCCAGCAGCCCGACTACAGGGGGAAGCACTGAAGCTTTCTTT. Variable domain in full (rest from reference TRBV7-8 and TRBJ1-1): GAGVSQSPRYKVAKRGQDVALRCDPISGHVSLFWYQQALGQGPEFLTYFQNEAQLDKSGLPSDRFFAERPEGSVSTLKIQRTQQEDSAVYLCASSPTTGGSTEAFFGQGTRLTVV.

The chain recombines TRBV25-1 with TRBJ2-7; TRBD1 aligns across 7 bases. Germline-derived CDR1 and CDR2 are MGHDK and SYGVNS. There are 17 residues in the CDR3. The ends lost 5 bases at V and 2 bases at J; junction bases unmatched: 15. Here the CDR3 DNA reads TGTGCCAGCAGTTCGAACGGACAGGTGGGATCCGCCTACGAGCAGTACTTC. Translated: CASSSNGQVGSAYEQYF.

This CDR3 is CASSPEYPYVEQFF. The CDR3 DNA follows: TGTGCCAGCTCTCCAGAGTACCCCTACGTTGAGCAGTTCTTC. This rearrangement joins TRBV18 to TRBJ2-1; D is ambiguous. V gave up 6 bases and J gave up 9 bases, with 18 bases separating them. The V gene's germline CDR1 is KGHSH and CDR2 LQKENI. The CDR3 is 14 amino acids.

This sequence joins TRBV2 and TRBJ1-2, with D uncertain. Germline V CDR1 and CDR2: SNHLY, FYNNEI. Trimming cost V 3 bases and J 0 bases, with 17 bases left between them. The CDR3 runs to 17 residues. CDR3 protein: CASSDNWGGPTNYGYTF. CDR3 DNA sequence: TGTGCCAGCAGTGATAACTGGGGAGGACCTACTAACTATGGCTACACCTTC.

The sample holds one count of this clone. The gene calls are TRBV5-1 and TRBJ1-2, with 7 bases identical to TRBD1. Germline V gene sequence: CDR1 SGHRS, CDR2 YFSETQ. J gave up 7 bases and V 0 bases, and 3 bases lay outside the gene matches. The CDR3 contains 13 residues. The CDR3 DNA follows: TGCGCCAGCAGCTTGGGACAGGGTGGTGGCTACACCTTC. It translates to CASSLGQGGGYTF.

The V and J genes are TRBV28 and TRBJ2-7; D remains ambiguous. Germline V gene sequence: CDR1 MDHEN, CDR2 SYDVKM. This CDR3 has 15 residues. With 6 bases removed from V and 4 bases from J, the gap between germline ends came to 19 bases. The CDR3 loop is CASSPDIKRKYEQYF. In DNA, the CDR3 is TGTGCCAGCAGCCCCGACATCAAAAGGAAGTACGAGCAGTACTTC.

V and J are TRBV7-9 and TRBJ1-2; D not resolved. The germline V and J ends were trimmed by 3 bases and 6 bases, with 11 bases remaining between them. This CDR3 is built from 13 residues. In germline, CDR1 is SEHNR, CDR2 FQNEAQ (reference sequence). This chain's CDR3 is CASSFEGVHGYTF. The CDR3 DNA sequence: TGTGCCAGCAGCTTTGAGGGAGTCCATGGCTACACCTTC.

The CDR3 sequence is CASSQSRPEPQHF. As DNA, the CDR3 is TGCGCCAGCAGCCAAAGTCGCCCGGAGCCCCAGCATTTT. The rearrangement joins TRBV4-1 to TRBJ1-5; D gene ambiguous. CDR3 size: 13 residues. The V gene's germline CDR1 is MGHRA and CDR2 YSYEKL. With 2 bases removed from V and 8 bases from J, the gap between germline ends came to 10 bases.

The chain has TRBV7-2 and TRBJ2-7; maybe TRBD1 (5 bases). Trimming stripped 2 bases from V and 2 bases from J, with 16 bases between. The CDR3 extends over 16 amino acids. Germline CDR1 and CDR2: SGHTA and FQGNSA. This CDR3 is CASSLPSLGEPYEQYF. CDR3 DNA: TGTGCCAGCAGCTTACCCTCGCTAGGGGAACCCTACGAGCAGTACTTC.